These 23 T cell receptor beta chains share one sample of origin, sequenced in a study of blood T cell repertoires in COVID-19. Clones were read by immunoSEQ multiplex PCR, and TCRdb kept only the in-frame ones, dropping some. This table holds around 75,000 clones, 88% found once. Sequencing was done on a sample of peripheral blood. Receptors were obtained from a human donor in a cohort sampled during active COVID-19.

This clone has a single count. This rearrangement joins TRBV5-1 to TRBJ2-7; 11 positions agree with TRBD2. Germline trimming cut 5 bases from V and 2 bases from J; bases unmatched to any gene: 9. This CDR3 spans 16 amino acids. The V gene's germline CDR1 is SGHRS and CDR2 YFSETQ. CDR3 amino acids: CASRSSGRARAYEQYV. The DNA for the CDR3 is TGCGCCAGCAGAAGTAGCGGGAGGGCGAGAGCCTACGAGCAGTACGTC.

The CDR3 loop reads CASRLASGDTQYF. CDR3 DNA: TGTGCCAGCAGACTAGCGAGTGGGGATACGCAGTATTTT. This chain connects TRBV12-3 or TRBV12-4 to TRBJ2-3, with 7 bases identical to TRBD2. Germline trimming cut 6 bases from V and 6 bases from J; bases unmatched to any gene: 6. The CDR3 spans 13 residues.

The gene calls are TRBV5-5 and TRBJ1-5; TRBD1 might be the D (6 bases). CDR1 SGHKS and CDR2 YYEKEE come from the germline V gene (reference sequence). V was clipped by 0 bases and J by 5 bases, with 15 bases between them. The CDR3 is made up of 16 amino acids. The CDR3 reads CASSLGGYRDYQPQHF. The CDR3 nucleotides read TGTGCCAGCAGCTTGGGGGGGTACAGGGATTATCAGCCCCAGCATTTT.

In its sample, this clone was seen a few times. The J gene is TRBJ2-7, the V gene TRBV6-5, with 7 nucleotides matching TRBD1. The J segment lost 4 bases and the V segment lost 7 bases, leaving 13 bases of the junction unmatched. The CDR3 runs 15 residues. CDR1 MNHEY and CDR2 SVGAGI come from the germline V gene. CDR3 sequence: CASIARAGGEYEQYV. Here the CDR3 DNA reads TGTGCCAGCATTGCCCGGGCAGGGGGTGAGTACGAGCAGTACGTC.

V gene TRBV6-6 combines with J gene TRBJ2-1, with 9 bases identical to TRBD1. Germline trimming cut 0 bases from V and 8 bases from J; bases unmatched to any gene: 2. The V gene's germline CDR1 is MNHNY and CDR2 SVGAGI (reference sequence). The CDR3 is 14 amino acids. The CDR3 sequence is CASSYSGTGYEQFF. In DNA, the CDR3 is TGTGCCAGCAGTTACTCGGGGACAGGGTATGAGCAGTTCTTC.

The CDR3 region is CASSQGPRVSFGYNEQFF. In DNA form, the CDR3 reads TGTGCCAGCAGCCAAGGCCCCAGGGTTTCATTTGGGTACAATGAGCAGTTCTTC. The rearrangement uses TRBV3-1 (or the pseudogene TRBV3-2) and TRBJ2-1; TRBD1 might be the D (5 bases). The germline gives CDR1 LGHDT, CDR2 YNNKEL (reference sequence). This CDR3 contains 18 residues. Deletions cut 1 base from V and 4 bases from J, with 20 bases between.

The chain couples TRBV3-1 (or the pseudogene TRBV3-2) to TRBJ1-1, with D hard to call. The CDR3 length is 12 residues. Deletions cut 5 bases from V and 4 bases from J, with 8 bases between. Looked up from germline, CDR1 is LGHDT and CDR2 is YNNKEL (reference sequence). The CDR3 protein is CASSWRGTEAFF. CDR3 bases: TGTGCCAGCAGCTGGCGGGGCACTGAAGCTTTCTTT.

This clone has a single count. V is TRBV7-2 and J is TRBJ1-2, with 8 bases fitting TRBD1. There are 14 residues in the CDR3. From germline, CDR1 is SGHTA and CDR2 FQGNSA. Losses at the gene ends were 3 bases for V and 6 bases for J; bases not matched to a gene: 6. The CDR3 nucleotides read TGTGCCAGCAGCTTTGACAGGGGAACAAATGGCTACACCTTC. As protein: CASSFDRGTNGYTF.

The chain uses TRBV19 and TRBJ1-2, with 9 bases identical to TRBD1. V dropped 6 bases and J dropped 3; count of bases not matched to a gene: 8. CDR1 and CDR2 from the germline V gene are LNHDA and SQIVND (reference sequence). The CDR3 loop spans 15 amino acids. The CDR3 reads CASSRPGQGYYGYTF. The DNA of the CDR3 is TGTGCCAGTAGCCGACCGGGACAGGGATACTATGGCTACACCTTC. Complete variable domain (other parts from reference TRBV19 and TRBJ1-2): DGGITQSPKYLFRKEGQNVTLSCEQNLNHDAMYWYRQDPGQGLRLIYYSQIVNDFQKGDIAEGYSVSREKKESFPLTVTSAQKNPTAFYLCASSRPGQGYYGYTFGSGTRLTVV.

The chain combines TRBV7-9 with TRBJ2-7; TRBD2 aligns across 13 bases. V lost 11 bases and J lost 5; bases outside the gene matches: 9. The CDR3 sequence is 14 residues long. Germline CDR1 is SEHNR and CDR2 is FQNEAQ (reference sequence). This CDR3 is CAGGTSGAPNEQYF. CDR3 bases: TGTGCCGGTGGGACTAGCGGGGCCCCTAACGAGCAGTACTTC.

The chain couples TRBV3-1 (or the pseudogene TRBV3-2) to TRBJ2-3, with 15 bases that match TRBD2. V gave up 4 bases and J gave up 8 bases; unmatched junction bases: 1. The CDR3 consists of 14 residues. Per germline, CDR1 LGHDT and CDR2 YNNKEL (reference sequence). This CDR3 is CASSPGLAGGTQYF. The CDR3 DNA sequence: TGTGCCAGCAGCCCGGGACTAGCGGGAGGTACGCAGTATTTT.

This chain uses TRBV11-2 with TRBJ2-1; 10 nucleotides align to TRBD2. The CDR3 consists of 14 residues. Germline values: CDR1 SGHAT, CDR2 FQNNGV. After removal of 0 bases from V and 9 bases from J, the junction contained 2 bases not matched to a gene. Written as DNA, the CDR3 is TGTGCCAGCAGCTTAGATTGGACTAGCGGTGAGCAGTTCTTC. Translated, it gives CASSLDWTSGEQFF.

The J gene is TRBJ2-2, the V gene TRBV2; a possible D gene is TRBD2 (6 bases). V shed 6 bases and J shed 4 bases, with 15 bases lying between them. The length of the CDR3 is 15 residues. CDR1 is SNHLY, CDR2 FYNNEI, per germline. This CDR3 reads CASRGLSGPTGELFF. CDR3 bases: TGTGCCAGCAGGGGCCTTAGCGGACCCACCGGGGAGCTGTTTTTT.

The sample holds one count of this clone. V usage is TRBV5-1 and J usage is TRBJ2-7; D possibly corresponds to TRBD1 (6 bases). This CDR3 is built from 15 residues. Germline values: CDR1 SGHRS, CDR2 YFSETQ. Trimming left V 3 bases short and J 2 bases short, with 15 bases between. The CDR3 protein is CASSSLTGVTYEQYF. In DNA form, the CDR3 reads TGCGCCAGCAGCTCACTGACAGGCGTGACCTACGAGCAGTACTTC.

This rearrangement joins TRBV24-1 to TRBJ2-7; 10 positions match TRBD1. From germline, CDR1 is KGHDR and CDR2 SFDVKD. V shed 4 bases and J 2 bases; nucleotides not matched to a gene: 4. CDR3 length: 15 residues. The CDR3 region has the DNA TGTGCCACCAGTGACACCGGGACAGGGGCCTACGAGCAGTACTTC. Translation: CATSDTGTGAYEQYF.

CDR3 sequence: CASSQQPGLQETQYF. Written as DNA, the CDR3 is TGCGCCAGCAGCCAGCAACCGGGACTACAAGAGACCCAGTACTTC. This chain links TRBV4-1 with TRBJ2-5, with 7 nucleotides matching TRBD2. This CDR3 is built from 15 residues. Germline values: CDR1 MGHRA, CDR2 YSYEKL. V gave up 3 bases and J gave up 2 bases; unmatched junction bases: 6.

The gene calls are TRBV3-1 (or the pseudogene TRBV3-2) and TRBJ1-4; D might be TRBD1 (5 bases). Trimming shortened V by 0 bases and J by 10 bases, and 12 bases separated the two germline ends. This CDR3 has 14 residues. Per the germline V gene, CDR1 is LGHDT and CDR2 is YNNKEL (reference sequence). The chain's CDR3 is CASSQDGMGGKLFF. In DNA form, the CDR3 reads TGTGCCAGCAGCCAAGACGGGATGGGGGGAAAACTGTTTTTT.

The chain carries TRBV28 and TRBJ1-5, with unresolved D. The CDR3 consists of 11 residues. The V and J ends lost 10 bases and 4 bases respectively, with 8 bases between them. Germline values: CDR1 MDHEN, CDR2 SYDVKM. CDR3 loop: CAIGGNQPQHF. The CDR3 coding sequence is TGTGCCATAGGCGGGAATCAGCCCCAGCATTTT.

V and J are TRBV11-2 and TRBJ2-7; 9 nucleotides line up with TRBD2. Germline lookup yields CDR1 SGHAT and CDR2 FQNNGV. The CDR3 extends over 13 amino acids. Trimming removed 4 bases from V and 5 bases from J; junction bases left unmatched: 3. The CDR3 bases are TGTGCCAGCAGCTCGGGACTAGCTAACGAGCAGTACTTC. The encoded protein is CASSSGLANEQYF.

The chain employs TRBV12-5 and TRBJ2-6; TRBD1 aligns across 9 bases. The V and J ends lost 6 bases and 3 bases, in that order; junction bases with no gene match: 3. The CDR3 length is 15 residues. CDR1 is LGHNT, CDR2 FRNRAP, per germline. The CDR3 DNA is TGTGCTAGTGGGGACAGGGGCGGTGGGGCCAACGTCCTGACTTTC. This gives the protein CASGDRGGGANVLTF.

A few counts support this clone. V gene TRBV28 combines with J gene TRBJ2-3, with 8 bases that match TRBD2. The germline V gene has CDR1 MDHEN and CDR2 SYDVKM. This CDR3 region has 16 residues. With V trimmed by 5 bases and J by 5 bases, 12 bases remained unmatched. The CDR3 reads CASSPEGLVGVDTQYF. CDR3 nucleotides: TGTGCCAGCAGTCCTGAGGGACTAGTGGGCGTAGATACGCAGTATTTT.

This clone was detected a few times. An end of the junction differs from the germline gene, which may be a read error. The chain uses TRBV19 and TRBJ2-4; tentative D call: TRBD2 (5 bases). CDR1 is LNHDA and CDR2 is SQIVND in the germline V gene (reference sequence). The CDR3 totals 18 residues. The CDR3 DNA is TGTGCCAGTAGTATACGAGAGGGAGCCTCAGATACTAAACATTCGCGGCACTTC. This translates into CASSIREGASDTKHSRHF.

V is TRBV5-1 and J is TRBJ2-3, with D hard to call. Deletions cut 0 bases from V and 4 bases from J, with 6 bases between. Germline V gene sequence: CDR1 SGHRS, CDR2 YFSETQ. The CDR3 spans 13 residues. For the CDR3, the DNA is TGCGCCAGCAGCTTGGGCACATCAGATACGCAGTATTTT. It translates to CASSLGTSDTQYF.